This TCR beta chain was captured in a study of blood T cell repertoires in COVID-19. In the authors' workflow: Reference gene primer amplification gave nucleated cell count estimates. The repertoire was sequenced with immunoSEQ multiplex PCR; TCRdb's copy has only in-frame clones and lacks some. The D gene and trimming were derived from the DNA, and the V and J assignments and clone size from that table. The table records about 72,000 clones, more than 85% of them present only once. Trimming removed 4 bases from V and 1 base from J, with 7 bases in between. From germline, CDR1 is SNHLY and CDR2 FYNNEI. The CDR3 runs 13 residues.

This TCR was recovered from an older woman with active COVID-19. Sequences were obtained from peripheral blood. This chain uses TRBV2 with TRBJ1-1; maybe TRBD1 (5 bases). As DNA, the CDR3 is TGTGCCAGCAGTGTAACAGGGAACACTGAAGCTTTCTTT. Translating it yields CASSVTGNTEAFF.